This T cell receptor (beta chain) was found in a study of cytomegalovirus exposure and HLA in healthy donors. Generated by immunoSEQ multiplex PCR, the TCRdb table keeps only in-frame clones and is missing some. The sample comprises tens of thousands of clones, approximately 90% of which are singletons, and roughly 1.9% rests with the top ten. The CDR3 is 15 amino acids. V gave up 0 bases and J gave up 2 bases, with 9 bases separating them. In germline, CDR1 is MGHRA, CDR2 YSYEKL. General study findings and limits: According to a subsequent analysis, TCR clusters identified in the first cohort showed a tendency to co-occur across the 120 validation repertoires.

This clone was picked up a small number of times. Its antigen is still unknown. Sequenced sample: PBMCs. This receptor was taken from a man aged 30 to 45 in good health and CMV-seronegative. The V gene is TRBV4-1, the J gene TRBJ2-3, with D hard to call. CDR3 loop: CASSQDLALTDTQYF. CDR3 bases: TGCGCCAGCAGCCAAGACCTCGCGCTCACAGATACGCAGTATTTT.